This TCR beta chain was obtained from a study of cytomegalovirus exposure and HLA in healthy donors. Study-wide context: The same platform was used for the 100 to 150 validation repertoires and the 500 to 700 first-cohort repertoires, a later analysis reported. Study-wide results and limits: Subsequent analysis of the approximately 110 validation repertoires found a tendency for first-cohort TCR clusters to co-occur. Many donors carried some public TCRs, although rarity characterized most TCR sequences. Associated with cytomegalovirus, according to the listing, were 164 TCR beta chains.

A word on this clone: Its matching antigen is unknown.

Clones were sequenced by immunoSEQ multiplex PCR, and TCRdb holds only the in-frame ones, with some missing. In the table there are 150,000 to 200,000 clones, roughly 82% of which are singletons. Sequencing input: PBMCs. This receptor was obtained from a young man in good health and CMV-seropositive.

The CDR3 nucleotides are TGTGCCAGTAAGGAGGGATCTATGGGCTATGGCTACACCTTC. Translation: CASKEGSMGYGYTF. The chain uses TRBV19 and TRBJ1-2; D unresolved. The CDR3 spans 14 residues. Germline assignment: CDR1 LNHDA and CDR2 SQIVND (reference sequence). Trimming removed 7 bases at V and 4 bases at J, with 16 bases between.